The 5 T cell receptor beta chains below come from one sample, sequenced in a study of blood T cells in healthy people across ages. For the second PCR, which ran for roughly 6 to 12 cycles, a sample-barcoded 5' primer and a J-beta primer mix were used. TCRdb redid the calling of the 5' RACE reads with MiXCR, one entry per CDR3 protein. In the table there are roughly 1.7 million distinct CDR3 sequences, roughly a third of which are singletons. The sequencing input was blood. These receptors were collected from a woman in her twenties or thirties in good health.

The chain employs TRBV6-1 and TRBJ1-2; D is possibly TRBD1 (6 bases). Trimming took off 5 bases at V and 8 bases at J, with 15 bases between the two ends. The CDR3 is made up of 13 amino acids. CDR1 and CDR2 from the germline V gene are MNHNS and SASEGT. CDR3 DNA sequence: TGTGCCAGCAGTCTGACAGGAGCGGGAGGCTACACCTTC. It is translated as CASSLTGAGGYTF.

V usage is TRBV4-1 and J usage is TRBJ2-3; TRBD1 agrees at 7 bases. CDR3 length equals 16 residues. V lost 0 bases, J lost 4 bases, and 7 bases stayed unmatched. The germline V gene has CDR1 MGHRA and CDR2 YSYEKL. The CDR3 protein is CASSQDSGGEADTQYF. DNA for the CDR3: TGCGCCAGCAGCCAAGATTCAGGGGGAGAGGCAGATACGCAGTATTTT.

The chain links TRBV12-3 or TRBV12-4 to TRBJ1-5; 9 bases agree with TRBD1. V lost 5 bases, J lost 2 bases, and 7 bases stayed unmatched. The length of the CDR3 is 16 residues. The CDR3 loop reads CASSVSTGGGNQPQHF. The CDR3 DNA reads TGTGCCAGCAGTGTATCGACAGGGGGAGGCAATCAGCCCCAGCATTTT.

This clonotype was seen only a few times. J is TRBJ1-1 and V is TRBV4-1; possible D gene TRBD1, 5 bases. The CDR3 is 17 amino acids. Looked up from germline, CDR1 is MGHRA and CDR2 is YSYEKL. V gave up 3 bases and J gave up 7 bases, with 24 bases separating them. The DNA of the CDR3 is TGCGCCAGCAGCCACGCCCGGAGCCCGAACATGGACAATGAAGCTTTCTTT. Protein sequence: CASSHARSPNMDNEAFF.

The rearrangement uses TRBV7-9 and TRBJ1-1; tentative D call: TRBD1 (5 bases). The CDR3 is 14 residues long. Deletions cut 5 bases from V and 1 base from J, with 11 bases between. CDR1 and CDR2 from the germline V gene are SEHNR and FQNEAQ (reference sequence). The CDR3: CASSPTTENTEAFF. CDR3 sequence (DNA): TGTGCCAGCAGCCCGACGACAGAGAACACTGAAGCTTTCTTT.